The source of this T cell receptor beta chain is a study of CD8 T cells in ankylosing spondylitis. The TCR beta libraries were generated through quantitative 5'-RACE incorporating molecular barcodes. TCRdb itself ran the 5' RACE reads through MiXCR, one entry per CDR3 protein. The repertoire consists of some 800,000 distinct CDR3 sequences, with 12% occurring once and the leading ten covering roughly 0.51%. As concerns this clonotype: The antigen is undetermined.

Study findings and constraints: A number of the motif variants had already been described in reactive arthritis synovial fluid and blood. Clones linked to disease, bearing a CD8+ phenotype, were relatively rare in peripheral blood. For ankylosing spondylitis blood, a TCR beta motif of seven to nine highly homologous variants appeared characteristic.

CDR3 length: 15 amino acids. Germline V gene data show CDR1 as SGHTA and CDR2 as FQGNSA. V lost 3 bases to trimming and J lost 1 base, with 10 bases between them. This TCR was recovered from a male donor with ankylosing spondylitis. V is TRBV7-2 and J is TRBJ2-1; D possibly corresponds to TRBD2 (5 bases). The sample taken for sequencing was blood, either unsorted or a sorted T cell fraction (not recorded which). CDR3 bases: TGTGCCAGCAGCTTTCCGACGGGGTCCTACAATGAGCAGTTCTTC. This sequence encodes CASSFPTGSYNEQFF.